The clone carrying this T cell receptor beta chain was detected many times. The antigen is not known. This CDR3 spans 14 amino acids. CDR1 is SGDLS and CDR2 is YYNGEE in the germline V gene. V was trimmed by 0 bases and J by 3 bases, leaving 10 bases between them. This sample is part of a study of T-cell reconstitution after alpha-beta-depleted transplantation in children. Whole-study results and caveats: It was newly produced T cells that mostly accounted for T-cell counts and diversity one year after transplant. The origin of alpha-beta T cells about two months after transplant was reportedly several hundred expanded graft clones. Several patients had high TCRbeta diversity at day 60; it came from surviving recipient T cells and thymic progenitors.

Preparation of the TCRbeta library used unique molecular identifiers. TCRdb re-called the PCR reads with MiXCR, one entry per CDR3 protein. Of about 980,000 distinct CDR3 sequences detected, roughly 29% appear once; the ten largest clones hold about 28%. V gene TRBV9 combines with J gene TRBJ2-7, with a weak D call TRBD1 (6 bases). This sample comprised PBMCs, mostly from graft donor cells, obtained 360 days after TCRalphabeta/CD19-depleted stem cell transplant. This receptor was taken from a boy under two years old who had a stem cell transplant for SCID, so the T cells may come from the graft donor. The DNA of the CDR3 is TGTGCCAGCAGCGTAGTCGCACAGGGCTACGAGCAGTACTTC. It codes for CASSVVAQGYEQYF.